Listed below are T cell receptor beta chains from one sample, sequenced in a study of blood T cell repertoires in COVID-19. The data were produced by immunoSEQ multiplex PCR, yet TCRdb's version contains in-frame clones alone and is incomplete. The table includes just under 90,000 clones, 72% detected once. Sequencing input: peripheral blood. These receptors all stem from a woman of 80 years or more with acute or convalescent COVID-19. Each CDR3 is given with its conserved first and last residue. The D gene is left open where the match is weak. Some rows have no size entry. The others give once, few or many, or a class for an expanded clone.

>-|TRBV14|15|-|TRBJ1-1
TGTGCCAGCAGCCAATGGATAGGGGCGAACACTGAAGCTTTCTTT
CASSQWIGANTEAFF
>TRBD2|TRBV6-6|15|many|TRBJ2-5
TGTGCCAGCACCCCGACTAGCGGGGGTCAGGAGACCCAGTACTTC
CASTPTSGGQETQYF
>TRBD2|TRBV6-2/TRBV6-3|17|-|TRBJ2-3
TGTGCCAGCAGTTACTTGCTAGCGGGGGGGCAAGCAGATACGCAGTATTTT
CASSYLLAGGQADTQYF
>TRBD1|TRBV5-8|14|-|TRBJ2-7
TGTGCCAGCAGCTCGGGACAGGGTAGTTACGAGCAGTACTTC
CASSSGQGSYEQYF
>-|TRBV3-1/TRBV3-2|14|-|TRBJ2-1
TGTGCCAGCAGCCTATTAACAGGGTACAATGAGCAGTTCTTC
CASSLLTGYNEQFF
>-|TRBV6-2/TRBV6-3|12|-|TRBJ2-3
TGTGCCAGCAGTTATCTCACAGATACGCAGTATTTT
CASSYLTDTQYF
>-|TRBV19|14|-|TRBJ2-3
TGTGCCAGTAGTTCCGGGAGAGAGGTAGATACGCAGTATTTT
CASSSGREVDTQYF
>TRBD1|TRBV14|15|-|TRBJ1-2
TGTGCCAGCAGCCGGGCAATTTCGACAGGGCATGGCTACACCTTC
CASSRAISTGHGYTF
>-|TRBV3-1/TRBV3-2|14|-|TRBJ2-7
TGTGCCAGCAGCCAAGATCAGGGCACGTACGAGCAGTACTTC
CASSQDQGTYEQYF
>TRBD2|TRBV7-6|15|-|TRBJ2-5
TGTGCCAGCAGCTTACTTACTAGCGGGGAAGAGACCCAGTACTTC
CASSLLTSGEETQYF
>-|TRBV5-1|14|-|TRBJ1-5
TGCGCCAGCAGCTTGTTAGGGGCCAATCAGCCCCAGCATTTT
CASSLLGANQPQHF
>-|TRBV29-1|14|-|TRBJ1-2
TGCAGCGTCCGGGACACTGAAACCGGCGGGGGCTACACCTTC
CSVRDTETGGGYTF
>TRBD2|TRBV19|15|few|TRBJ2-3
TGTGCCAGTAGTCGGATAGCGGGGAACACAGATACGCAGTATTTT
CASSRIAGNTDTQYF
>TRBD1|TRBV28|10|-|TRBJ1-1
TGTGCCAGCAGGGGGACAGGGGCTTTCTTT
CASRGTGAFF
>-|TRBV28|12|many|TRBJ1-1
TGTGCCAGCAGTTCGGGGAACACTGAAGCTTTCTTT
CASSSGNTEAFF
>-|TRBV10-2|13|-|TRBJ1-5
TGCGCCAGCGGAGGGCATAGCAATCAGCCCCAGCATTTT
CASGGHSNQPQHF
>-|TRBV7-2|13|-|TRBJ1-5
TGTGCCAGCAGCTACACAGGGAACCAGCCCCAGCATTTT
CASSYTGNQPQHF
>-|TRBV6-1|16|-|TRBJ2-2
TGTGCCAGCAGTGAACCTAACAGGGTCATAACCGGGGAGCTGTTTTTT
CASSEPNRVITGELFF
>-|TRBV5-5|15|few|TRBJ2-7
TGTGCCAGCAGCTTGGCCGTATCTAGTCACTACGAGCAGTACTTC
CASSLAVSSHYEQYF
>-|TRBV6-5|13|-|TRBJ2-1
TGTGCCAGCAGCGACAGCTCCCTCAAGGCGCAGTTCTTC
CASSDSSLKAQFF
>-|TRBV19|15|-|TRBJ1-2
TGTGCCAGTAGCACAGGGCCCTTTACTAACTATGGCTACACCTTC
CASSTGPFTNYGYTF
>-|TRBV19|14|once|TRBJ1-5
TGTGCCAGTACCAAGTCAAGCCGAAATCAGCCCCAGCATTTT
CASTKSSRNQPQHF
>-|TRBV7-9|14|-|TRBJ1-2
TGTGCCAGCAGCCAAATTCGGGGGGCGGATGGCTACACCTTC
CASSQIRGADGYTF
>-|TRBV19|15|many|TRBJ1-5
TGTGCCAGTACCTTTTCAACGGGAGGCAATCAGCCCCAGCATTTT
CASTFSTGGNQPQHF
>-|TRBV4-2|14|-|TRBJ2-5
TGTGCCAGCAGCCAAGAAACGGGTTGGGAGACCCAGTACTTC
CASSQETGWETQYF
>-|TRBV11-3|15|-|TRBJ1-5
TGTGCCAGCAGCTTAGGATGTTTCGGGGTGCAGCCCCAGCATTTT
CASSLGCFGVQPQHF
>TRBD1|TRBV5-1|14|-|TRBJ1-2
TGCGCCAGCAGCCCGACCGGGACAGGGTTTGGCTACACCTTC
CASSPTGTGFGYTF
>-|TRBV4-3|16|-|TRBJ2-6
TGCGCCAGCAGCCAAGATCAGGGGACCGGGGCCAACGTCCTGACTTTC
CASSQDQGTGANVLTF
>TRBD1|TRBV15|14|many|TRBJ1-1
TGTGCCACCAGCAGGGATACAGGGGTGACTGAAGCTTTCTTT
CATSRDTGVTEAFF
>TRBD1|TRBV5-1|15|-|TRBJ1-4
TGCGCCAGCAGCTCACAGGGGGGCCTCGATGAAAAACTGTTTTTT
CASSSQGGLDEKLFF
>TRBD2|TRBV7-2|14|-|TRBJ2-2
TGTGCCAGCACCACTAGCGGGGGCCACGGGGAGCTGTTTTTT
CASTTSGGHGELFF
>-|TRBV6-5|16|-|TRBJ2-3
TGTGCCAGCAGTTACGCGGGCCTGGGGAACACAGATACGCAGTATTTT
CASSYAGLGNTDTQYF
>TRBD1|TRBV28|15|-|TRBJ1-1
TGTGCCAGCCTAACAGGGGGCCATGCGAGGACTGAAGCTTTCTTT
CASLTGGHARTEAFF
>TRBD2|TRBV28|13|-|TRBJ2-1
TGTGCCAGCAAGTTCCGGGCGGGGACTAAACAGTTCTTC
CASKFRAGTKQFF
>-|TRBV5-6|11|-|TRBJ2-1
TGTGCCAGCAAGAAGAGCGATGAGCAGTTCTTC
CASKKSDEQFF
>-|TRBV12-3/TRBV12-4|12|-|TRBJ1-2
TGTGCCAGCAGTCCCTCGGGGGTTGGCTACACCTTC
CASSPSGVGYTF
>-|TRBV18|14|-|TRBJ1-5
TGTGCCAGCTCACCCTCAGGGGGCAATCAGCCCCAGCATTTT
CASSPSGGNQPQHF
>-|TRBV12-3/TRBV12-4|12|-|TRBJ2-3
TGTGCCAGCAGCACCTCACAAGATACGCAGTATTTT
CASSTSQDTQYF
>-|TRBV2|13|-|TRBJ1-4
TGTGCCGGGTCAGGGGTAGAGAATGAAAAACTGTTTTTT
CAGSGVENEKLFF
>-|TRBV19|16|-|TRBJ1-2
TGTGCCAGTAGCGATACCTTCGGACTTCCTCTCTATGGCTACACCTTC
CASSDTFGLPLYGYTF
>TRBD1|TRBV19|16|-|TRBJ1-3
TGTGCCAGTATCCCCAAGATGGGACAGGGGGATAACACCATATATTTT
CASIPKMGQGDNTIYF
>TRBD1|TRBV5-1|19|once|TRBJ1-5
TGCGCCAGCAGCCCACCGGGACAGGGAGGAAGGATTAGCAATCAGCCCCAGCATTTT
CASSPPGQGGRISNQPQHF
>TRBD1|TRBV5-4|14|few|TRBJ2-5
TGTGCCAGCAGCCAACAGGGGTCTGGGGAGACCCAGTACTTC
CASSQQGSGETQYF
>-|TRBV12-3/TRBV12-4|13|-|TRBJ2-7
TGTGCCAGCAGTTGGCAGCGGAGCGACGAGCAGTACTTC
CASSWQRSDEQYF
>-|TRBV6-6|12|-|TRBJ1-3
TGTGCCAGCAGTAACAGTGGAAACACCATATATTTT
CASSNSGNTIYF
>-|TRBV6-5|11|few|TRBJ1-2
TGTGCCACCCATGGGGGGTATGGCTACACCTTC
CATHGGYGYTF
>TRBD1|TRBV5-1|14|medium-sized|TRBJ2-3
TGCGCCAGCAGCTCCCGACAGGGGACAGATACGCAGTATTTT
CASSSRQGTDTQYF
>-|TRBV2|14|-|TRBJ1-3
TGTGCCAGCAGTGAACAAGGAGAAGGAAACACCATATATTTT
CASSEQGEGNTIYF
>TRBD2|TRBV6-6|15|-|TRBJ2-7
TGTGCCAGCAGTTACAGGACTAGCGGCTCCTACGAGCAGTACTTC
CASSYRTSGSYEQYF
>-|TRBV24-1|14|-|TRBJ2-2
TGTGCCACCAGTGACCCCCACAGGGCCGGGGAGCTGTTTTTT
CATSDPHRAGELFF